What follows are 30 T cell receptor beta chains derived from one specimen sequenced in a study of cytomegalovirus exposure and HLA in healthy donors. The PCR contained 60 Vbeta and 13 Jbeta primers. The repertoire was sequenced with immunoSEQ multiplex PCR; TCRdb's copy has only in-frame clones and lacks some. The table lists under 150,000 clones, around 84% of them singletons. The sequenced material came from PBMCs. The receptors shown here come from a woman aged 35 to 49 in good health and CMV-seronegative.

V is TRBV19 and J is TRBJ2-3; 8 nucleotides line up with TRBD1. CDR1 and CDR2 (germline): LNHDA, SQIVND (reference sequence). The CDR3 sequence is 13 residues long. V dropped 7 bases and J dropped 3; count of bases not matched to a gene: 3. CDR3 DNA: TGTGCCAGTATCCGGACAGGGACAGATACGCAGTATTTT. Translated, it gives CASIRTGTDTQYF.

This clone is medium-sized within its sample. The gene calls are TRBV11-2 and TRBJ2-5; perhaps TRBD2 as D (6 bases). The CDR3 runs to 16 residues. Germline values: CDR1 SGHAT, CDR2 FQNNGV. Between the trimmed V and J ends, which lost 0 bases and 5 bases, there was a span of 16 bases. CDR3 protein: CASSLEEWRELETQYF. The CDR3 DNA is TGTGCCAGCAGCTTAGAGGAATGGAGGGAACTGGAGACCCAGTACTTC.

The chain is built from TRBV7-2 and TRBJ2-3; TRBD2 matches at 7 bases. Germline trimming cut 10 bases from V and 5 bases from J; bases unmatched to any gene: 9. CDR1 SGHTA and CDR2 FQGNSA come from the germline V gene. The CDR3 spans 13 residues. The DNA for the CDR3 is TGTGCCACGGGCCTCAGGGAGGGAGATACGCAGTATTTT. Translation gives CATGLREGDTQYF.

This clone was detected a few times. This chain connects TRBV6-5 to TRBJ2-7; 8 bases match TRBD2. The trim removed 11 bases at V and 7 bases at J, leaving 7 bases unmatched. There are 11 residues in the CDR3. Germline loops: CDR1 MNHEY, CDR2 SVGAGI. CDR3 DNA: TGTGCCGCCGGGGGGGGAGGTGAGCAGTACTTC. Its translation is CAAGGGGEQYF.

The chain has TRBV7-2 and TRBJ2-7; 7 bases are a match to TRBD2. The CDR3 is 16 amino acids. With V trimmed by 5 bases and J by 2 bases, 12 bases remained unmatched. The V gene's germline CDR1 is SGHTA and CDR2 FQGNSA. The CDR3 reads CASSPAGGRATYEQYF. The CDR3, as DNA: TGTGCCAGCAGCCCTGCCGGTGGGAGGGCCACCTACGAGCAGTACTTC.

This chain connects TRBV4-3 to TRBJ1-1, with D hard to call. Germline assignment: CDR1 LGHNA and CDR2 YSLEER. The ends were cut back, 4 bases at V and 4 bases at J, with 16 bases in the middle. The CDR3 covers 15 residues. Here the CDR3 reads CASSLDSGRGTEAFF. The CDR3, as DNA: TGCGCCAGCAGCCTAGACTCCGGACGGGGCACTGAAGCTTTCTTT.

As for this clone: One end of the junction does not line up with germline, which may come from a read error. The gene calls are TRBV28 and TRBJ2-6; 7 bases are shared with TRBD1. This CDR3 spans 16 amino acids. Germline V lookup: CDR1 MDHEN, CDR2 SYDVKM. The CDR3 loop reads CASSWTGFVGANGLTF. DNA of the CDR3: TGTGCCAGCAGTTGGACAGGCTTTGTTGGGGCCAACGGCCTGACTTTC. The full variable domain, rest sourced from reference TRBV28 and TRBJ2-6, is DVKVTQSSRYLVKRTGEKVFLECVQDMDHENMFWYRQDPGLGLRLIYFSYDVKMKEKGDIPEGYSVSREKKERFSLILESASTNQTSMYLCASSWTGFVGANGLTFGAGSRLTVL.

The chain employs TRBV5-6 and TRBJ2-5; no clear D gene. The J call may not be correct, given that the DNA end is closer to TRBJ2-7. This CDR3 comprises 12 residues. Germline V gene lookup returns CDR1 SGHDT and CDR2 YYEEEE. The CDR3, as DNA: TGTGCCAGCAACCGACACCTTTACGAGCAGTACTTC. It specifies CASNRHLYEQYF.

The chain is built from TRBV11-2 and TRBJ2-1; D is unresolved. Trimming shortened V by 5 bases and J by 6 bases, and 5 bases separated the two germline ends. The CDR3 is 11 residues long. Germline V gene lookup returns CDR1 SGHAT and CDR2 FQNNGV. The CDR3 coding sequence is TGTGCCAGCAGCCCTACCAATGAGCAGTTCTTC. Protein: CASSPTNEQFF.

This clone was seen more than once but under ten times. This chain connects TRBV28 to TRBJ2-4, with 11 bases lining up with TRBD1. The length of the CDR3 is 15 residues. J was trimmed by 7 bases and V by 3 bases; bases with no gene match: 5. Germline V CDR1 and CDR2: MDHEN, SYDVKM. CDR3 protein: CASSFTGTGGNIQYF. In DNA form, the CDR3 reads TGTGCCAGCAGTTTTACCGGGACAGGGGGGAACATTCAGTACTTC.

The genes are TRBV15 and TRBJ2-7, with a possible D match to TRBD2 (6 bases). Trimming pared 0 bases from V and 0 bases from J, leaving 15 bases between. This CDR3 has 17 residues. CDR1 is LNHNV, CDR2 YYDKDF, per germline (reference sequence). The CDR3 sequence: CATSRDVRDSGSYEQYF. CDR3 nucleotides: TGTGCCACCAGCAGAGACGTCCGGGACTCGGGCTCCTACGAGCAGTACTTC.

The chain combines TRBV5-8 with TRBJ2-5; 7 bases are a match to TRBD1. Looked up from germline, CDR1 is SGHTS and CDR2 is YDEGEE. V was pared by 3 bases and J by 5 bases, with 7 bases of the junction left unmatched. The CDR3 loop spans 14 amino acids. CDR3 residues: CASSSTGFRETQYF. The CDR3 DNA reads as TGTGCCAGCAGCTCGACAGGGTTCCGGGAGACCCAGTACTTC.

The V call is TRBV28, the J call TRBJ2-7; TRBD1 agrees at 8 bases. Per germline, CDR1 MDHEN and CDR2 SYDVKM. The J segment lost 5 bases and the V segment lost 3 bases, leaving 6 bases of the junction unmatched. This CDR3 has 14 residues. The CDR3, as DNA: TGTGCCAGCAGTTTCAGGGGGCGGGTTGACGAGCAGTACTTC. Translated, it gives CASSFRGRVDEQYF.

The chain links TRBV11-2 to TRBJ1-1, with 7 bases that match TRBD1. Germline assignment: CDR1 SGHAT and CDR2 FQNNGV. Trimming removed 5 bases from V and 8 bases from J; junction bases left unmatched: 5. The CDR3 totals 12 residues. CDR3 DNA sequence: TGTGCCAGCAGCAAGGGACAGACCGAAGCTTTCTTT. This encodes CASSKGQTEAFF.

V usage is TRBV23-1 and J usage is TRBJ2-5; D call uncertain. Being an ORF, TRBV23-1 has a function that is uncertain. The germline V and J ends were trimmed by 3 bases and 2 bases, with 10 bases remaining between them. The CDR3 is 14 amino acids. The CDR3 DNA reads TGCGCCAGCAGTCACTCGGTCTTACAAGAGACCCAGTACTTC. This sequence encodes CASSHSVLQETQYF.

This clone came up a few times. This chain links TRBV28 with TRBJ2-1, with D tentatively TRBD2 (5 bases). This CDR3 is built from 16 residues. Germline lookup yields CDR1 MDHEN and CDR2 SYDVKM. Between the trimmed V and J ends, which lost 2 bases and 1 base, there was a span of 12 bases. In DNA form, the CDR3 reads TGTGCCAGCAGTTTACAACGGAGAGGGTCCTACAATGAGCAGTTCTTC. Amino acids: CASSLQRRGSYNEQFF.

The chain recombines TRBV11-2 with TRBJ1-1; D possibly corresponds to TRBD1 (5 bases). Trimming removed 0 bases at V and 1 base at J, with 9 bases between. The CDR3 consists of 15 residues. CDR1 and CDR2 from the germline V gene are SGHAT and FQNNGV. The CDR3 DNA follows: TGTGCCAGCAGCTTAGAAAGGGGCCCGAACACTGAAGCTTTCTTT. Amino acid sequence: CASSLERGPNTEAFF. Full variable domain (outside the CDR3, taken from reference TRBV11-2 and TRBJ1-1): EAGVAQSPRYKIIEKRQSVAFWCNPISGHATLYWYQQILGQGPKLLIQFQNNGVVDDSQLPKDRFSAERLKGVDSTLKIQPAKLEDSAVYLCASSLERGPNTEAFFGQGTRLTVV.

Details on this clone: Within the sample, other DNA sequences also encode this same CDR3. The CDR3, as DNA: TGTGCCAGCTCACCCCCGGGAGTCTCCTACGAGCAGTACTTC. Protein sequence: CASSPPGVSYEQYF. The rearrangement links TRBV18 to TRBJ2-7; D possibly corresponds to TRBD2 (6 bases). Germline V gene data show CDR1 as KGHSH and CDR2 as LQKENI. The CDR3 consists of 14 residues. The V end was cut by 3 bases, the J end by 0 bases, with 9 bases between.

V and J are TRBV28 and TRBJ2-1; TRBD1 is a possible D gene (5 bases). In germline, CDR1 is MDHEN, CDR2 SYDVKM. V was clipped by 4 bases and J by 6 bases, with 10 bases between them. The CDR3 totals 13 residues. In DNA, the CDR3 is TGTGCCAGCAGTTCAGGGTTCGGCAATGAGCAGTTCTTC. This encodes CASSSGFGNEQFF.

The genes are TRBV10-2 and TRBJ2-7, with D maybe TRBD1 (6 bases). Per the germline V gene, CDR1 is WSHSY and CDR2 is SAAADI. The CDR3 loop spans 13 amino acids. The V end lost 8 bases, the J end lost 0 bases, and 11 bases lay between the germline ends. Written as DNA, the CDR3 is TGCGCCAGCGGAAGGGGGAGCTCCTACGAGCAGTACTTC. Translation gives CASGRGSSYEQYF.

This clone has only a few counts. The genes are TRBV2 and TRBJ2-2; TRBD2 matches 7 bases. The CDR3 sequence is 15 residues long. In germline, CDR1 is SNHLY, CDR2 FYNNEI. J gave up 1 base and V 6 bases, and 5 bases lay outside the gene matches. The CDR3 reads CASRVQRGNTGELFF. CDR3 sequence (DNA): TGTGCCAGCAGGGTTCAGCGGGGGAACACCGGGGAGCTGTTTTTT.

V usage is TRBV4-2 and J usage is TRBJ1-2, with D possibly being TRBD1 (5 bases). The CDR3 has 18 residues. The germline V and J ends were trimmed by 1 base and 4 bases, with 22 bases remaining between them. Germline V gene lookup returns CDR1 LGHNA and CDR2 YNFKEQ. The CDR3 sequence: CASSQAPEDTFFAYGYTF. CDR3 bases: TGTGCCAGCAGCCAAGCACCTGAGGACACATTCTTTGCCTATGGCTACACCTTC.

The chain is built from TRBV27 and TRBJ1-6; TRBD1 might be the D (5 bases). V lost 3 bases and J lost 6, with 12 bases in between. Germline V gene data show CDR1 as MNHEY and CDR2 as SMNVEV (reference sequence). The CDR3 covers 15 residues. The CDR3 DNA reads TGTGCCAGCAGTTTCCAGGGTTACGGTAATTCACCCCTCCACTTT. This gives the protein CASSFQGYGNSPLHF.

This clone was detected only a few times. This chain joins TRBV7-3 and TRBJ2-1; possible D gene TRBD1, 5 bases. CDR1 is SGHTA and CDR2 is FQGTGA in the germline V gene. The CDR3 extends over 13 amino acids. V was trimmed by 5 bases and J by 3 bases, leaving 8 bases between them. CDR3 bases: TGTGCCAGCAGCCAGACAGACTACAATGAGCAGTTCTTC. Its translation is CASSQTDYNEQFF.

V and J are TRBV2 and TRBJ2-5, with TRBD2 matching 8 bases. CDR1 is SNHLY, CDR2 FYNNEI, per germline. V lost 8 bases to trimming and J lost 2 bases; unmatched junction nucleotides: 4. The CDR3 extends over 13 amino acids. The CDR3 loop is CASAGTSQETQYF. Here the CDR3 DNA reads TGTGCCAGCGCCGGGACTAGTCAAGAGACCCAGTACTTC.

The rearrangement uses TRBV5-1 and TRBJ2-3; TRBD2 matches 9 bases. There are 14 residues in the CDR3. Germline lookup yields CDR1 SGHRS and CDR2 YFSETQ. V lost 0 bases and J lost 6; bases outside the gene matches: 2. The CDR3 region has the DNA TGCGCCAGCAGCTTGGGACTAGCGGAGGATACGCAGTATTTT. Amino acids: CASSLGLAEDTQYF.

This CDR3 reads CASSLPPPGQRNTGELFF. The CDR3 coding sequence is TGTGCCAGCAGTCTACCGCCTCCGGGACAGAGAAACACCGGGGAGCTGTTTTTT. The J gene is TRBJ2-2, the V gene TRBV28, with 7 nucleotides matching TRBD1. Losses at the gene ends were 5 bases for V and 2 bases for J; bases not matched to a gene: 14. The CDR3 loop spans 18 amino acids. Germline V gene sequence: CDR1 MDHEN, CDR2 SYDVKM. The full variable domain, rest sourced from reference TRBV28 and TRBJ2-2, is DVKVTQSSRYLVKRTGEKVFLECVQDMDHENMFWYRQDPGLGLRLIYFSYDVKMKEKGDIPEGYSVSREKKERFSLILESASTNQTSMYLCASSLPPPGQRNTGELFFGEGSRLTVL.

The chain carries TRBV6-1 and TRBJ1-2, with D unresolved. The CDR3 runs to 14 residues. V was trimmed by 7 bases and J by 2 bases, leaving 14 bases between them. Germline V lookup: CDR1 MNHNS, CDR2 SASEGT. The CDR3 DNA reads TGTGCCAGCACACTAACGGGGAGAAACTATGGCTACACCTTC. Protein sequence: CASTLTGRNYGYTF.

This clone was found a few times. V usage is TRBV28 and J usage is TRBJ2-1; the D is unclear. The CDR3 is 11 residues long. In germline, CDR1 is MDHEN, CDR2 SYDVKM. Trimming removed 6 bases at V and 9 bases at J, with 9 bases between. The CDR3 protein is CASSSPIEQFF. CDR3 coding DNA: TGTGCCAGCAGCTCACCTATTGAGCAGTTCTTC.

This chain uses TRBV4-3 with TRBJ2-7, with 11 bases identical to TRBD2. The V gene end was trimmed by 3 bases and the J gene end by 2 bases; junction bases not matched to a gene: 6. This CDR3 comprises 16 residues. Germline V gene data show CDR1 as LGHNA and CDR2 as YSLEER. The CDR3 region is CASSHYGTSGTYEQYF. The CDR3 nucleotides read TGCGCCAGCAGCCATTACGGGACTAGCGGCACCTACGAGCAGTACTTC.